This TCR beta chain was recovered during a study of shared clonotypes between healthy human individuals. Assay execution proceeded at the deep level. Clones were read by immunoSEQ multiplex PCR, and TCRdb kept only the in-frame ones, dropping some. The sample comprises about 2.5 million clones, less than 95% of which are singletons, and around 0.4% rests with the top ten. V was clipped by 4 bases and J by 8 bases; unmatched bases: 21. This CDR3 has 20 amino acids. Per germline, CDR1 LGHNA and CDR2 YNFKEQ. This rearrangement joins TRBV4-2 to TRBJ1-4, with TRBD1 matching over 11 bases. This sequence was found in a man between 18 and 29 years old in good health. Some clones in this sample may be carry-over from other donors' samples. The sequenced sample was naive CD4+ T cells from PBMCs. Noted subset: CD45RA+ positively selected. CDR3 sequence (DNA): TGTGCCAGCAGCCTCTTGATTCCCGGGACAGGGGGGAGAGTGGGAGAAAAACTGTTTTTT. Translated, it gives CASSLLIPGTGGRVGEKLFF.